Shown below are 23 T cell receptor beta chains from a single sample sequenced in a study of blood T cell repertoires in COVID-19. Sequencing was performed with immunoSEQ multiplex PCR; in TCRdb, only in-frame clones are kept and a portion is missing. This table has 410,000 or so clones, 89% appearing once. The specimen was peripheral blood. The receptors shown here come from a woman in her 40s with COVID-19, enrolled during active disease.

The chain uses TRBV5-6 and TRBJ1-3, with D uncertain. Germline CDR1 is SGHDT and CDR2 is YYEEEE. This CDR3 has 14 amino acids. With 2 bases removed from V and 0 bases from J, the gap between germline ends came to 6 bases. The CDR3 nucleotides are TGTGCCAGCAGCTTTTTATACTCTGGAAACACCATATATTTT. This sequence encodes CASSFLYSGNTIYF.

A remark on this clone: At the DNA level, this CDR3 is encoded by other sequences in the same sample as well. The chain recombines TRBV28 with TRBJ1-2; 9 bases are shared with TRBD1. This CDR3 region has 12 residues. CDR1 MDHEN and CDR2 SYDVKM come from the germline V gene. With 3 bases clipped from V and 8 bases from J, the junction kept 1 base outside the gene matches. CDR3 sequence: CASSLTGGGYTF. Written as DNA, the CDR3 is TGTGCCAGCAGTTTGACAGGGGGAGGCTACACCTTC.

The CDR3 DNA is TGCGCCAGCAGCCAAGGGCCATCTTATAGCAATCAGCCCCAGCATTTT. It codes for CASSQGPSYSNQPQHF. The J gene is TRBJ1-5, the V gene TRBV4-3; D unresolved. The CDR3 loop spans 16 amino acids. CDR1 and CDR2 (germline): LGHNA, YSLEER. V was shortened by 1 base and J by 0 bases, with 10 bases between the two germline ends.

The chain combines TRBV7-2 with TRBJ2-3, with TRBD1 as a possible D gene (6 bases). This CDR3 is 13 amino acids long. Germline V gene data show CDR1 as SGHTA and CDR2 as FQGNSA. V was clipped by 7 bases and J by 4 bases, with 12 bases between them. For the CDR3, the DNA is TGTGCCAGCAACTCAGGGGTTCCAGATACGCAGTATTTT. Translating it yields CASNSGVPDTQYF. Complete variable domain (other parts from reference TRBV7-2 and TRBJ2-3): GAGVSQSPSNKVTEKGKDVELRCDPISGHTALYWYRQSLGQGLEFLIYFQGNSAPDKSGLPSDRFSAERTGGSVSTLTIQRTQQEDSAVYLCASNSGVPDTQYFGPGTRLTVL.

This clone was observed a handful of times. The chain is built from TRBV7-6 and TRBJ2-2; TRBD1 matches at 7 bases. The V and J ends lost 2 bases and 0 bases, in that order; junction bases with no gene match: 3. The germline gives CDR1 SGHVS, CDR2 FNYEAQ. CDR3 length: 16 amino acids. This CDR3 is CASSLSQGANTGELFF. CDR3 nucleotides: TGTGCCAGCAGCTTATCCCAGGGGGCGAACACCGGGGAGCTGTTTTTT.

The chain combines TRBV6-6 with TRBJ2-3; 7 bases are a match to TRBD2. This CDR3 spans 15 amino acids. Germline CDR1 is MNHNY and CDR2 is SVGAGI (reference sequence). V dropped 6 bases and J dropped 0; count of bases not matched to a gene: 6. CDR3 coding DNA: TGTGCCAGCAGACAGAGCGGGGAGAGCACAGATACGCAGTATTTT. Protein: CASRQSGESTDTQYF.

This chain joins TRBV11-2 and TRBJ1-4, with D maybe TRBD1 (5 bases). V was clipped by 2 bases and J by 2 bases, with 6 bases between them. The CDR3 contains 14 residues. CDR1 and CDR2 (germline): SGHAT, FQNNGV. In DNA, the CDR3 is TGTGCCAGCAGCTTACGGGGGACTAATGAAAAACTGTTTTTT. Translated: CASSLRGTNEKLFF.

The rearrangement uses TRBV2 and TRBJ1-6, with D possibly being TRBD1 (5 bases). The V and J ends lost 2 bases and 6 bases respectively, with 8 bases between them. The germline CDR1 and CDR2 sequences are SNHLY and FYNNEI. The CDR3 is 14 amino acids. CDR3 DNA: TGTGCCAGCAGTGAATGGAGGGGTAATTCACCCCTCCACTTT. This gives the protein CASSEWRGNSPLHF.

This clone was seen once. The gene calls are TRBV10-3 and TRBJ1-3; D is uncertain. The CDR3 totals 12 residues. The ends were cut back, 9 bases at V and 0 bases at J, with 6 bases in the middle. CDR1 and CDR2 from the germline V gene are ENHRY and SYGVKD. The CDR3 spells CAIEGSGNTIYF. The DNA for the CDR3 is TGTGCCATTGAGGGCTCTGGAAACACCATATATTTT.

The gene calls are TRBV28 and TRBJ1-5; TRBD1 matches 10 bases. Germline CDR1 is MDHEN and CDR2 is SYDVKM. Losses at the gene ends were 4 bases for V and 6 bases for J; bases not matched to a gene: 6. CDR3 length: 15 residues. Here the CDR3 DNA reads TGTGCCAGCAGTTCGGCCGGGACAGGGGTTCAGCCCCAGCATTTT. Its translation: CASSSAGTGVQPQHF. The full variable domain, its missing parts supplied by reference TRBV28 and TRBJ1-5, is DVKVTQSSRYLVKRTGEKVFLECVQDMDHENMFWYRQDPGLGLRLIYFSYDVKMKEKGDIPEGYSVSREKKERFSLILESASTNQTSMYLCASSSAGTGVQPQHFGDGTRLSIL.

The chain has TRBV19 and TRBJ1-1; D call uncertain. This CDR3 spans 13 amino acids. Germline lookup yields CDR1 LNHDA and CDR2 SQIVND (reference sequence). Trimming pared 5 bases from V and 3 bases from J, leaving 10 bases between. The CDR3 DNA reads as TGTGCCAGTAGTTTCCGAGTGGACACTGAAGCTTTCTTT. As protein: CASSFRVDTEAFF.

The sample holds a few counts of this clone. The chain carries TRBV11-2 and TRBJ1-6; D possibly corresponds to TRBD1 (5 bases). Germline CDR1 reads SGHAT; CDR2 reads FQNNGV. This CDR3 is built from 14 residues. Deletions cut 1 base from V and 8 bases from J, with 9 bases between. CDR3 sequence (DNA): TGTGCCAGCAGCTTAGCTTGGGGGGATTCACCCCTCCACTTT. This gives the protein CASSLAWGDSPLHF.

The genes are TRBV9 and TRBJ1-6, with D hard to call. Germline CDR1 and CDR2: SGDLS and YYNGEE. The CDR3 has 14 amino acids. V lost 0 bases to trimming and J lost 8 bases, with 9 bases between them. The DNA for the CDR3 is TGTGCCAGCAGCGTAGTTCCCACGGATTCACCCCTCCACTTT. The encoded protein is CASSVVPTDSPLHF.

The chain joins TRBV29-1 to TRBJ1-1; D remains ambiguous. CDR3 length: 11 amino acids. Trimming removed 2 bases at V and 9 bases at J, with 10 bases between. Germline V gives CDR1 SQVTM, CDR2 ANQGSEA. CDR3 amino acids: CSVELAGQAFF. CDR3 nucleotides: TGCAGCGTTGAATTGGCGGGTCAAGCTTTCTTT.

This clone showed up just a few times. The chain couples TRBV6-2 or TRBV6-3 to TRBJ1-5; 7 bases are shared with TRBD1. The CDR3 length is 14 residues. Germline values: CDR1 MNHEY, CDR2 SVGEGT. Unmatched junction bases numbered 7, after V lost 5 bases and J lost 6 bases. The CDR3 here is CASSLEGATQPQHF. In DNA form, the CDR3 reads TGTGCCAGCAGTCTCGAGGGGGCGACTCAGCCCCAGCATTTT.

V and J are TRBV5-1 and TRBJ2-7; D unresolved. CDR3 size: 11 residues. The germline V gene has CDR1 SGHRS and CDR2 YFSETQ. The V gene lost 1 base and the J gene lost 6 bases, with 5 bases spanning the gap. CDR3 bases: TGCGCCAGCAGCTTGTCTACCGAGCAGTACTTC. Translating gives CASSLSTEQYF.

This CDR3 is CATSTRHLTEKLFF. CDR3 bases: TGTGCCACCAGCACCAGACATCTTACTGAAAAACTGTTTTTT. The gene calls are TRBV15 and TRBJ1-4; D not resolved. CDR3 length: 14 amino acids. V lost 4 bases, J lost 7 bases, and 13 bases lay in between. Germline values: CDR1 LNHNV, CDR2 YYDKDF (reference sequence).

V and J are TRBV27 and TRBJ1-1, with 7 bases aligning to TRBD1. This CDR3 is built from 16 residues. Germline values: CDR1 MNHEY, CDR2 SMNVEV (reference sequence). Trimming cost V 5 bases and J 1 base; bases outside gene matches: 10. As DNA, the CDR3 is TGTGCCAGCAGTCCTCTGACAGGGTTGGGGAACACTGAAGCTTTCTTT. This codes for CASSPLTGLGNTEAFF.

The chain links TRBV29-1 to TRBJ1-2; 8 positions match TRBD1. The CDR3 has 11 amino acids. Looked up from germline, CDR1 is SQVTM and CDR2 is ANQGSEA. V lost 7 bases and J lost 8; bases outside the gene matches: 6. The DNA of the CDR3 is TGCAGCGGTGGACAGGGTCAGGGCTACACCTTC. Its protein product is CSGGQGQGYTF. Using reference TRBV29-1 and TRBJ1-2 for the parts outside the CDR3, the full variable domain is SAVISQKPSRDICQRGTSLTIQCQVDSQVTMMFWYRQQPGQSLTLIATANQGSEATYESGFVIDKFPISRPNLTFSTLTVSNMSPEDSSIYLCSGGQGQGYTFGSGTRLTVV.

This rearrangement joins TRBV12-3 or TRBV12-4 to TRBJ1-2; D remains ambiguous. With 4 bases removed from V and 4 bases from J, the gap between germline ends came to 10 bases. CDR3 length: 13 residues. The CDR3 protein is CASSSELPYGYTF. As DNA, the CDR3 is TGTGCCAGCAGTTCCGAGCTACCCTATGGCTACACCTTC.

This clone occurred once. This chain joins TRBV6-6 and TRBJ2-1, with D perhaps matching TRBD1 (5 bases). From germline, CDR1 is MNHNY and CDR2 SVGAGI (reference sequence). With 5 bases removed from V and 4 bases from J, the gap between germline ends came to 15 bases. This CDR3 spans 15 amino acids. CDR3 loop: CASSPSGARYNEQFF. In DNA form, the CDR3 reads TGTGCCAGCAGTCCCTCTGGGGCGCGATACAATGAGCAGTTCTTC.

The chain carries TRBV15 and TRBJ1-4, with D perhaps TRBD1 (5 bases). Deletions cut 0 bases from V and 5 bases from J, with 13 bases between. This CDR3 contains 16 residues. Germline V gene lookup returns CDR1 LNHNV and CDR2 YYDKDF (reference sequence). The CDR3 DNA reads TGTGCCACCAGCAGAGATTTCCGGGGGATAAATGAAAAACTGTTTTTT. Translating gives CATSRDFRGINEKLFF.

The chain links TRBV29-1 to TRBJ2-5, with 8 bases matching TRBD2. The V segment lost 1 base and the J segment 4 bases; nucleotides outside the gene matches: 8. The V gene's germline CDR1 is SQVTM and CDR2 ANQGSEA. There are 15 residues in the CDR3. CDR3 sequence reads: CSVEAGRGAIETQYF. The DNA of the CDR3 is TGCAGCGTTGAAGCGGGGCGGGGGGCTATAGAGACCCAGTACTTC.